Sequencing of this T cell receptor beta chain was carried out in a study of cytomegalovirus exposure and HLA in healthy donors. About this clone: Its antigen is undetermined.

Whole-study findings and limits: Upon later analysis, TCR association rates were observed to vary by HLA locus, being highest for DRB1 and lowest for HLA-C. Analysis performed later showed TCR beta chains linked to HLA being more clonally expanded than equally common others. Most TCR sequences were uncommon, yet certain public TCRs appeared in many donors.

Amplification used 60 Vbeta primers and 13 Jbeta primers. TCRdb keeps only in-frame clones here, not all; method: immunoSEQ multiplex PCR. The sample table sets out around 74,000 clones. This CDR3 spans 14 amino acids. CDR1 and CDR2 from the germline V gene are MGHRA and YSYEKL. Trimming cost V 4 bases and J 1 base; bases outside gene matches: 1. This sequence originates from a man aged 45-65 years in good health and CMV-seropositive. The V gene is TRBV4-1, the J gene TRBJ2-3; 8 bases fit TRBD2. Sequenced material: PBMCs. The CDR3, as DNA: TGCGCCAGCAGCCGAGCGGGAGGCACAGATACGCAGTATTTT. This gives the protein CASSRAGGTDTQYF.